Following are 10 T cell receptor beta chains from one sample sequenced in a study of T cell changes during pregnancy in multiple sclerosis. Sequencing used immunoSEQ multiplex PCR; TCRdb keeps in-frame clones, though not all of them. The data show about 44,000 clones, 92% seen once. Sample: CD4+ T cells from peripheral blood mononuclear cells, taken in the first trimester of pregnancy. The source of these receptors is a female donor with multiple sclerosis, enrolled in a pregnancy study.

The rearrangement joins TRBV9 to TRBJ2-3; the D is unclear. With 2 bases removed from V and 6 bases from J, the gap between germline ends came to 7 bases. From germline, CDR1 is SGDLS and CDR2 YYNGEE. The CDR3 spans 12 residues. The CDR3 sequence: CASSVSGDTQYF. CDR3 bases: TGTGCCAGCAGCGTGTCCGGGGATACGCAGTATTTT.

The J gene is TRBJ2-1, the V gene TRBV28; TRBD2 matches 8 bases. This CDR3 comprises 14 residues. CDR1 is MDHEN and CDR2 is SYDVKM in the germline V gene. Trimming at V came to 6 bases and at J to 4 bases, leaving 5 bases not matched to a gene. CDR3 DNA sequence: TGTGCCAGCAGGTTAGCGGGGCGGTACAATGAGCAGTTCTTC. Encoded protein: CASRLAGRYNEQFF.

The V call is TRBV7-2, the J call TRBJ2-7, with 8 bases matching TRBD1. This CDR3 has 14 amino acids. The germline gives CDR1 SGHTA, CDR2 FQGNSA. Unmatched junction bases numbered 5, after V lost 4 bases and J lost 3 bases. The CDR3 region has the DNA TGTGCCAGCAGCTCCGGACAGGGAAACTACGAGCAGTACTTC. Translating it yields CASSSGQGNYEQYF.

The V and J genes are TRBV5-1 and TRBJ2-1; the match to TRBD1 covers 8 bases. Trimming took 6 bases from V and 6 from J; bases not matched to a gene: 8. The CDR3 sequence is 14 residues long. The germline V gene encodes CDR1 SGHRS and CDR2 YFSETQ. CDR3 residues: CASTTTGVSNEQFF. CDR3 nucleotide sequence: TGCGCCAGCACCACGACAGGGGTCAGCAATGAGCAGTTCTTC.

J is TRBJ2-1 and V is TRBV6-6; 9 bases agree with TRBD2. The CDR3 runs 16 residues. V lost 2 bases and J lost 3; bases outside the gene matches: 5. Germline lookup yields CDR1 MNHNY and CDR2 SVGAGI (reference sequence). CDR3 sequence (DNA): TGTGCCAGCAGTTACCCGACTAGCGGCCTCTACAATGAGCAGTTCTTC. Its protein is CASSYPTSGLYNEQFF.

The chain employs TRBV29-1 and TRBJ2-5; 8 bases fit TRBD1. V was pared by 7 bases and J by 5 bases, with 12 bases of the junction left unmatched. The germline gives CDR1 SQVTM, CDR2 ANQGSEA. CDR3 length: 14 amino acids. CDR3 coding DNA: TGCAGCGCCCAACGGACAGGGATTCAGGAGACCCAGTACTTC. Translated: CSAQRTGIQETQYF.

This rearrangement joins TRBV5-4 to TRBJ2-1; a possible D gene is TRBD2 (5 bases). V lost 2 bases and J lost 2, with 11 bases in between. This CDR3 is built from 15 residues. Germline V lookup: CDR1 SGHNT, CDR2 YYREEE (reference sequence). The CDR3 protein is CASSFDGMTYNEQFF. The CDR3 coding sequence is TGTGCCAGCAGCTTCGACGGGATGACCTACAATGAGCAGTTCTTC.

V usage is TRBV14 and J usage is TRBJ2-2; 7 positions agree with TRBD1. This CDR3 region has 13 residues. V dropped 4 bases and J dropped 7; count of bases not matched to a gene: 3. CDR1 and CDR2 from the germline V gene are SGHDN and FVKESK. The CDR3 loop reads CASSRQGIGELFF. DNA for the CDR3: TGTGCCAGCAGCCGACAGGGAATCGGGGAGCTGTTTTTT.

This clone turned up a few times. V usage is TRBV5-1 and J usage is TRBJ1-1, with D hard to call. CDR3 length equals 14 residues. The V gene's germline CDR1 is SGHRS and CDR2 YFSETQ. The V gene lost 4 bases and the J gene lost 1 base, with 11 bases spanning the gap. CDR3: CASSLREGNTEAFF. In DNA, the CDR3 is TGCGCCAGCAGCCTACGGGAGGGGAACACTGAAGCTTTCTTT.

The chain carries TRBV15 and TRBJ2-7; TRBD1 agrees at 7 bases. With V trimmed by 1 base and J by 3 bases, 3 bases remained unmatched. This CDR3 has 14 amino acids. Germline CDR1 LNHNV, CDR2 YYDKDF (reference sequence). CDR3 sequence (DNA): TGTGCCACCAGCAGAGCGCGACAGGGCTACGAGCAGTACTTC. Encoded protein: CATSRARQGYEQYF.